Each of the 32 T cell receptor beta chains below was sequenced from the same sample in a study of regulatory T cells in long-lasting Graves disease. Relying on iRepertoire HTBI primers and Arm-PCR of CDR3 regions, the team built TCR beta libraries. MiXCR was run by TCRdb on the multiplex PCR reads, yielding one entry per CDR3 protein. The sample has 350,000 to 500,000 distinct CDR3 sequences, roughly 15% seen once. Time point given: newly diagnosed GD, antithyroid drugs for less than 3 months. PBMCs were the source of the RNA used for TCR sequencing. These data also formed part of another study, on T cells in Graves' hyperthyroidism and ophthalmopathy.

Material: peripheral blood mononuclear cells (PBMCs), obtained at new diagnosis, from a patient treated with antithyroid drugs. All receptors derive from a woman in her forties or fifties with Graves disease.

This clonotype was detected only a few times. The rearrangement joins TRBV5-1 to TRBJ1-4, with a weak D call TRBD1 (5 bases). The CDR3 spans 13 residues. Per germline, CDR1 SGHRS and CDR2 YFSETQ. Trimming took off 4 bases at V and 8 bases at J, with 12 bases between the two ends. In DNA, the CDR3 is TGCGCCAGCAGCCCGGGACGTGCGGAAAAACTGTTTTTT. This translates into CASSPGRAEKLFF.

CDR3 bases: TGTGCCAGTAGTAACTACCGGGACGGAATATATGGCTACACCTTC. Its protein is CASSNYRDGIYGYTF. The chain combines TRBV19 with TRBJ1-2; D might be TRBD1 (5 bases). From germline, CDR1 is LNHDA and CDR2 SQIVND (reference sequence). V lost 4 bases and J 5 bases, leaving 17 bases between the germline ends. This CDR3 comprises 15 residues.

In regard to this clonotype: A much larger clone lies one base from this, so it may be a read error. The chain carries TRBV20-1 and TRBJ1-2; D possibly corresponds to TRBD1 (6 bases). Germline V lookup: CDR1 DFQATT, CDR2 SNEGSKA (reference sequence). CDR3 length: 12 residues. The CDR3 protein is CSAQGTTDGYIF. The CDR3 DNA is TGCAGTGCTCAGGGGACTACCGATGGCTACATCTTC.

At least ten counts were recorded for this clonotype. The CDR3 DNA reads TGTGCCAGCAGTCGCTTGGACACAAAACAAGAGACCCAGTACTTC. Translating it yields CASSRLDTKQETQYF. The V gene is TRBV28, the J gene TRBJ2-5, with D possibly matching TRBD1 (5 bases). Trimming left V 5 bases short and J 2 bases short, with 15 bases between. CDR3 length: 15 amino acids. The germline CDR1 and CDR2 sequences are MDHEN and SYDVKM.

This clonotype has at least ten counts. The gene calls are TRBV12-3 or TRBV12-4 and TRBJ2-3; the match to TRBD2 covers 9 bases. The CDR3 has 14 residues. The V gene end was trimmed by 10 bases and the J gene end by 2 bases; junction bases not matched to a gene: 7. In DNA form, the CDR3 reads TGTGCCACGCTTAGCGGGAGAGACACAGATACGCAGTATTTT. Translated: CATLSGRDTDTQYF.

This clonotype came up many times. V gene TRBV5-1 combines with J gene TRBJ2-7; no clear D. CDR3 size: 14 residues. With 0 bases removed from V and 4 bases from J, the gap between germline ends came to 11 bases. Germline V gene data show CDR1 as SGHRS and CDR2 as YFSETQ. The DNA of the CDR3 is TGCGCCAGCAGCTTGGATCCGAACCCATACGAGCAGTACTTC. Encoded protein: CASSLDPNPYEQYF. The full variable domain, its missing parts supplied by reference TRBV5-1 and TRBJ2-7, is KAGVTQTPRYLIKTRGQQVTLSCSPISGHRSVSWYQQTPGQGLQFLFEYFSETQRNKGNFPGRFSGRQFSNSRSEMNVSTLELGDSALYLCASSLDPNPYEQYFGPGTRLTVT.

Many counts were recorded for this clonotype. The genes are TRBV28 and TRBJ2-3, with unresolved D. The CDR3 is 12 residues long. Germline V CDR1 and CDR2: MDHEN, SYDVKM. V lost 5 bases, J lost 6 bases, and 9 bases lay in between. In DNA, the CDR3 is TGTGCCAGCAGTCCGCCTCGGGATACGCAGTATTTT. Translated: CASSPPRDTQYF.

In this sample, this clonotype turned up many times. This chain's CDR3 is CASSLDRGGSGANVLTF. CDR3 coding DNA: TGTGCCAGCAGCTTGGACAGGGGAGGGTCTGGGGCCAACGTCCTGACTTTC. V and J are TRBV11-2 and TRBJ2-6; 9 bases map to TRBD1. The CDR3 is made up of 17 amino acids. With V trimmed by 3 bases and J by 1 base, 4 bases remained unmatched. The germline V gene encodes CDR1 SGHAT and CDR2 FQNNGV.

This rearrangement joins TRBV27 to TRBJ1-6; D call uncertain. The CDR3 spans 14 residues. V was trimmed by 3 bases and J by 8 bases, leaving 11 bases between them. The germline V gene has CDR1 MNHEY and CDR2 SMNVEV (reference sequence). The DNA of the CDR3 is TGTGCCAGCAGTTTGGAGGGTAGGCATTCACCCCTCCACTTT. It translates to CASSLEGRHSPLHF.

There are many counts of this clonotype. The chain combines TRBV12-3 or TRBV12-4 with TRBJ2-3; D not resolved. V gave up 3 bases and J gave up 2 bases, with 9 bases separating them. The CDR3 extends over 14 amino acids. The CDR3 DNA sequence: TGTGCCAGCAGTTTGAGCCAGTCCACAGATACGCAGTATTTT. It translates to CASSLSQSTDTQYF.

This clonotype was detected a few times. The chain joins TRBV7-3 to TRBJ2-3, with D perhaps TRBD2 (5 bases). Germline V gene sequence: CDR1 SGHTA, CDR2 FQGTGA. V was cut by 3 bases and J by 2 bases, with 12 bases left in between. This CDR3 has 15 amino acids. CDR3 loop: CASSLTILHTDTQYF. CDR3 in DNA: TGTGCCAGCAGCTTGACTATACTTCACACAGATACGCAGTATTTT. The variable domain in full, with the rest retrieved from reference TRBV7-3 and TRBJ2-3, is GAGVSQTPSNKVTEKGKYVELRCDPISGHTALYWYRQSLGQGPEFLIYFQGTGAADDSGLPNDRFFAVRPEGSVSTLKIQRTERGDSAVYLCASSLTILHTDTQYFGPGTRLTVL.

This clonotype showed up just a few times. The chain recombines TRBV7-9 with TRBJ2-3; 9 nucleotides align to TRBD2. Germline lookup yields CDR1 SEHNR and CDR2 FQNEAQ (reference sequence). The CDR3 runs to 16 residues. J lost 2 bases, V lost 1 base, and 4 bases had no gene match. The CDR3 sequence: CASSLGTSGFTDTQYF. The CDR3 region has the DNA TGTGCCAGCAGCTTAGGAACTAGCGGGTTCACAGATACGCAGTATTTT.

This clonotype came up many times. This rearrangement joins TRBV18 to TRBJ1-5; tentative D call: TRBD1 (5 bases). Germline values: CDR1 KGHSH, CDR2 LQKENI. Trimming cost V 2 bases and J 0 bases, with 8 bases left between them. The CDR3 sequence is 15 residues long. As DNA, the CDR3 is TGTGCCAGCTCACCAGGGGGGGTTAGCAATCAGCCCCAGCATTTT. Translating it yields CASSPGGVSNQPQHF. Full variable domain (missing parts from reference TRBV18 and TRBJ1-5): NAGVMQNPRHLVRRRGQEARLRCSPMKGHSHVYWYRQLPEEGLKFMVYLQKENIIDESGMPKERFSAEFPKEGPSILRIQQVVRGDSAAYFCASSPGGVSNQPQHFGDGTRLSIL.

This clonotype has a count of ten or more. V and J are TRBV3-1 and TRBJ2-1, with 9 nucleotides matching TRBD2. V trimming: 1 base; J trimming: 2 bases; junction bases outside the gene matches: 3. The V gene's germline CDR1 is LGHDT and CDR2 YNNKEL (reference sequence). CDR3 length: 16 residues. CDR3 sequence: CASSQVSGSAYNEQFF. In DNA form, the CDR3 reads TGTGCCAGCAGCCAAGTTAGCGGGAGTGCCTACAATGAGCAGTTCTTC.

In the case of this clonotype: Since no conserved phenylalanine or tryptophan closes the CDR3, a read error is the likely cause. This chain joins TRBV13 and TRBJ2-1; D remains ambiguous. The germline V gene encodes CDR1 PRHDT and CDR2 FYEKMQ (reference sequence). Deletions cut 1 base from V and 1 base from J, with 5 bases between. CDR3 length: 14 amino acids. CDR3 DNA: TGTGCCAGCAGCTTAGACACTTCCTACAATGAGCAGTTCTGC. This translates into CASSLDTSYNEQFC.

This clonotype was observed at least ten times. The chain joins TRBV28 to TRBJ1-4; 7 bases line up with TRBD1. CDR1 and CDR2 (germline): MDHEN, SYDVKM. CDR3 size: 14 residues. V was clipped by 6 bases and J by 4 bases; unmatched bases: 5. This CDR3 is CASRIGTVNEKLFF. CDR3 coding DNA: TGTGCCAGCAGAATAGGGACAGTTAATGAAAAACTGTTTTTT.

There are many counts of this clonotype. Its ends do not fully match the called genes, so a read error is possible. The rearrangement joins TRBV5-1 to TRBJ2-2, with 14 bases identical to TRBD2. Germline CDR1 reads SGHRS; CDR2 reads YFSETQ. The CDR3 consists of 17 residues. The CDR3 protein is CASSLGLAGANTGELFF. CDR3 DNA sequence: TGTGCCAGCAGCTTGGGACTAGCGGGAGCCAACACCGGGGAGCTGTTTTTT.

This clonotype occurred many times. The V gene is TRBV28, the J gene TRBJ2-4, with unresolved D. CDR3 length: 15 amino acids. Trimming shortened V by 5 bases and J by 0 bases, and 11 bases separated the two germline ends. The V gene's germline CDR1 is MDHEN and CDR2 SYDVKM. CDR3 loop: CASSTRILAKNIQYF. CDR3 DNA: TGTGCCAGCAGTACCAGGATTCTAGCCAAAAACATTCAGTACTTC.

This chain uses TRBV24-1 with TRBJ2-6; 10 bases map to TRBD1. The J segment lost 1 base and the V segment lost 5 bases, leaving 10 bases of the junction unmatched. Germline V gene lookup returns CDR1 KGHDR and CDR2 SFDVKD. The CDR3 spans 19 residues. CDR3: CATSAVPGQGTSGANVLTF. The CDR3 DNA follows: TGTGCCACCAGTGCCGTACCGGGACAGGGGACGTCTGGGGCCAACGTCCTGACTTTC.

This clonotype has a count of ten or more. CDR3 in DNA: TGTGCCAGCAGTTCAATCACAGATACGCAGTATTTT. Amino acids: CASSSITDTQYF. The chain combines TRBV6-2 or TRBV6-3 with TRBJ2-3; D is unclear. CDR3 length: 12 residues. V was cut by 4 bases and J by 2 bases, with 4 bases left in between. Germline CDR1 is MNHEY and CDR2 is SVGEGT.

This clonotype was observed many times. CDR3 region: CASSLRGDQFYEQYF. The DNA of the CDR3 is TGTGCCAGCAGTCTCAGGGGGGACCAATTCTACGAGCAGTACTTC. This chain connects TRBV9 to TRBJ2-7, with D possibly TRBD1 on 7 matching bases. CDR3 length: 15 residues. Trimming removed 5 bases at V and 3 bases at J, with 18 bases between. Germline V gene data show CDR1 as SGDLS and CDR2 as YYNGEE.

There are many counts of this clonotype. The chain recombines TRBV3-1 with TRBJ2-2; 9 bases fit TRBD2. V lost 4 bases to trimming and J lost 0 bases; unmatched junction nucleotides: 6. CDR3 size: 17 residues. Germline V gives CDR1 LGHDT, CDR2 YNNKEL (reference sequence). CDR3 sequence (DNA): TGTGCCAGCAGCCTGGCTAGCGGGAACGCGAACACCGGGGAGCTGTTTTTT. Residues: CASSLASGNANTGELFF.

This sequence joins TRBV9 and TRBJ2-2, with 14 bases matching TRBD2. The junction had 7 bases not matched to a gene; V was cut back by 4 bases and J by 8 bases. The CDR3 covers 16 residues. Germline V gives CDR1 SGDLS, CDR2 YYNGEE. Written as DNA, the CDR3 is TGTGCCAGCAGCTCCGGGACTAGCGGGAGTGTGGGGGAGCTGTTTTTT. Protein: CASSSGTSGSVGELFF.

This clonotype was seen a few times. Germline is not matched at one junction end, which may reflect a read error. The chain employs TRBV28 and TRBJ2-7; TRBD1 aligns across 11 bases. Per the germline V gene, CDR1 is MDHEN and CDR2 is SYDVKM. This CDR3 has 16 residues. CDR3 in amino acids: CVSRYPTGTGGDEQYF. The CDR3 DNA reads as TGTGTCAGCAGATATCCTACCGGGACAGGGGGGGACGAGCAGTACTTC.

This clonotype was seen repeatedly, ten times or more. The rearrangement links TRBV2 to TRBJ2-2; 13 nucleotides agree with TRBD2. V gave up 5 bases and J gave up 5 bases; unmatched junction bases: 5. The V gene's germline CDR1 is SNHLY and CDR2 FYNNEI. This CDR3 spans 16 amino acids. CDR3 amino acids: CASSPLAGGPTGELFF. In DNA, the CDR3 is TGTGCCAGCAGTCCACTAGCGGGAGGGCCGACCGGGGAGCTGTTTTTT.

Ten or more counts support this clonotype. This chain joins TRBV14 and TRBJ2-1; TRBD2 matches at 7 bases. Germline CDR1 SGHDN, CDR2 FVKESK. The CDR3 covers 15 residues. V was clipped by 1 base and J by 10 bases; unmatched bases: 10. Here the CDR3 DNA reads TGTGCCAGCAGCCAAGCGGGACTCCCCGGGGGGGAGCAGTTCTTC. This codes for CASSQAGLPGGEQFF. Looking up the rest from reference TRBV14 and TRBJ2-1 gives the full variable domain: EAGVTQFPSHSVIEKGQTVTLRCDPISGHDNLYWYRRVMGKEIKFLLHFVKESKQDESGMPNNRFLAERTGGTYSTLKVQPAELEDSGVYFCASSQAGLPGGEQFFGPGTRLTVL.

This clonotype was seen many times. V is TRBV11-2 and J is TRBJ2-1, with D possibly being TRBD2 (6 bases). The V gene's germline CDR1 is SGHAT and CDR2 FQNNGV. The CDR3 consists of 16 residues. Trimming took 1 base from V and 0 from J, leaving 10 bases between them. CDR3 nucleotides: TGTGCCAGCAGCTTAGGGGGGGTGGGCTCCTACAATGAGCAGTTCTTC. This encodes CASSLGGVGSYNEQFF.

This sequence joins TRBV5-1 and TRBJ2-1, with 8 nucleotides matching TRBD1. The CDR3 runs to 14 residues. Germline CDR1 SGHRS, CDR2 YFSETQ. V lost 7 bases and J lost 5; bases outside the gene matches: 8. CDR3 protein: CASGDRGWNNEQFF. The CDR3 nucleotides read TGCGCCAGCGGCGACAGGGGTTGGAACAATGAGCAGTTCTTC.

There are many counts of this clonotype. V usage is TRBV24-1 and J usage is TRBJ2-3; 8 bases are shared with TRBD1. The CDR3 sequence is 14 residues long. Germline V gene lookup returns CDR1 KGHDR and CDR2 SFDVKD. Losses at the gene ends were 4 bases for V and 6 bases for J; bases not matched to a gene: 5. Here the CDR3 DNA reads TGTGCCACCAGTGACGGACAGGGATGGGATACGCAGTATTTT. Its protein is CATSDGQGWDTQYF.

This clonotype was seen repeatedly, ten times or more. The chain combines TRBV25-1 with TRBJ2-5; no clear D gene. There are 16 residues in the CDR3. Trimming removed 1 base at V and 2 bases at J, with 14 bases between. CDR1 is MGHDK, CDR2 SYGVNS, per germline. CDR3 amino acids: CASSESKSASQETQYF. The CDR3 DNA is TGTGCCAGCAGTGAATCGAAGAGTGCGTCACAAGAGACCCAGTACTTC.

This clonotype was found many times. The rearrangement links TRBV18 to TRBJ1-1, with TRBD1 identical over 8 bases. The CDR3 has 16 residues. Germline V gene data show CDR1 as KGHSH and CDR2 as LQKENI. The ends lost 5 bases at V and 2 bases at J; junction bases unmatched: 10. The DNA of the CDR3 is TGTGCCAGCTCAAACACTCTCGGACAGGGAAACACTGAAGCTTTCTTT. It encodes CASSNTLGQGNTEAFF.

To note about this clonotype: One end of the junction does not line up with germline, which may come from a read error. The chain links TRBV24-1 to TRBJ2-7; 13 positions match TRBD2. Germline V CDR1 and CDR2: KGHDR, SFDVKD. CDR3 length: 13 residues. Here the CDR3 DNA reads TGTGCCGCCAGTGGACTAGCGGGAGACGAGCAGTACTTC. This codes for CAASGLAGDEQYF.